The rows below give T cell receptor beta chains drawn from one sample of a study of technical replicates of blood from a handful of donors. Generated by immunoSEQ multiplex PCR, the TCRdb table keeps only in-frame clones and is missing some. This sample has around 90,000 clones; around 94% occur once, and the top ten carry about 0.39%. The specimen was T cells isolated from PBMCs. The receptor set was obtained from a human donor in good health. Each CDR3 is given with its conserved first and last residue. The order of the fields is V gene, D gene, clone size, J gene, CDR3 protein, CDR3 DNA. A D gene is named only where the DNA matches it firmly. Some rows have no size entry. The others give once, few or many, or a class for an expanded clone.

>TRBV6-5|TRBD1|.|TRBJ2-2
CASRPQGAGGELFF
TGTGCCAGCAGGCCTCAGGGGGCAGGGGGGGAGCTGTTTTTT
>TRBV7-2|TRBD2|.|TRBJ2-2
CASFRLAGVTGELFF
TGTGCCAGCTTTAGACTAGCGGGAGTCACCGGGGAGCTGTTTTTT
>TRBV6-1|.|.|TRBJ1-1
CASDGGLNTEAFF
TGTGCCAGCGACGGGGGGCTGAACACTGAAGCTTTCTTT
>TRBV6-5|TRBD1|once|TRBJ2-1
CASRPTGISYNEQFF
TGTGCCAGCAGGCCGACAGGGATCTCCTACAATGAGCAGTTCTTC
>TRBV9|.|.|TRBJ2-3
CASSASGARADTQYF
TGTGCCAGCAGCGCGAGCGGAGCTAGGGCAGATACGCAGTATTTT
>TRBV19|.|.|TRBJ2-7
CASSPGHFYEQYF
TGTGCCAGTAGTCCGGGACATTTCTACGAGCAGTACTTC
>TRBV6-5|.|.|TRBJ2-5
CASKATGSLETQYF
TGTGCCAGCAAGGCAACAGGGAGTTTAGAGACCCAGTACTTC
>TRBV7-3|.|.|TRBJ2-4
CASSSHRDSGQYF
TGTGCCAGCAGCTCGCACAGGGATTCGGGTCAGTACTTC
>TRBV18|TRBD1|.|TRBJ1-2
CASSPTGGIGYTF
TGTGCCAGCTCACCGACAGGGGGCATTGGCTACACCTTC
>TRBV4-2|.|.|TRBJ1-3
CASSQDRTVAPGNTIYF
TGTGCCAGCAGCCAAGATCGGACAGTTGCCCCTGGAAACACCATATATTTT
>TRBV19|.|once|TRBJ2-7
CASSIRWDTPIEQYF
TGTGCCAGTAGCATTCGATGGGACACTCCTATCGAGCAGTACTTC
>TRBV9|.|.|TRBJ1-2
CASSSSQNYGYTF
TGTGCCAGCAGCTCTAGTCAAAACTATGGCTACACCTTC
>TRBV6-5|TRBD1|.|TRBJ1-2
CASSFGTAHYGYTF
TGTGCCAGCAGTTTCGGGACAGCACACTATGGCTACACCTTC
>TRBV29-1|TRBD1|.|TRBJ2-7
CSVLDRGWDEQYF
TGCAGCGTGCTAGACAGGGGATGGGACGAGCAGTACTTC
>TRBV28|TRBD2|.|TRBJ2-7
CASSPPLAGDYEQYF
TGTGCCAGCAGCCCGCCCCTAGCGGGAGACTACGAGCAGTACTTC
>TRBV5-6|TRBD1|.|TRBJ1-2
CASSAAGTGRHGYTF
TGTGCCAGCAGCGCGGCTGGGACAGGGAGACATGGCTACACCTTC
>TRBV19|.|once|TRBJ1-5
CASSGNSGEPQHF
TGTGCCAGTAGCGGGAACTCAGGGGAGCCCCAGCATTTT
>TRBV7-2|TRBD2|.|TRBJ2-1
CASSLEAGKHNEQFF
TGTGCCAGCAGCTTAGAAGCGGGAAAACACAATGAGCAGTTCTTC
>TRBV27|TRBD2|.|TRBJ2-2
CASSSLGLAGNTGELFF
TGTGCCAGCAGCTCTCTAGGGCTAGCGGGAAACACCGGGGAGCTGTTTTTT
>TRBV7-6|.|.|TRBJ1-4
CASSLLSGGSNEKLFF
TGTGCCAGCAGCCTCCTCAGCGGGGGATCTAATGAAAAACTGTTTTTT